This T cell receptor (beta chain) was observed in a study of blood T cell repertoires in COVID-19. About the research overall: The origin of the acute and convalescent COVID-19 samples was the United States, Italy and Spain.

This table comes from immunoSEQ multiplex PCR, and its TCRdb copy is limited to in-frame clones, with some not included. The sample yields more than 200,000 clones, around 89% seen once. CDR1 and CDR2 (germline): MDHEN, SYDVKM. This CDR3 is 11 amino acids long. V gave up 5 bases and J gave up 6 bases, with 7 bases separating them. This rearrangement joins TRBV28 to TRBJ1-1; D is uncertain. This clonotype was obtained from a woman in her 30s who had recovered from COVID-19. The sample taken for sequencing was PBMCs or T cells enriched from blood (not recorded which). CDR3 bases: TGTGCCAGCAGTGGGAGGGCTGAAGCTTTCTTT. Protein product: CASSGRAEAFF. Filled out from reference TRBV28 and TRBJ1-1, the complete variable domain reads DVKVTQSSRYLVKRTGEKVFLECVQDMDHENMFWYRQDPGLGLRLIYFSYDVKMKEKGDIPEGYSVSREKKERFSLILESASTNQTSMYLCASSGRAEAFFGQGTRLTVV.